This TCR beta chain stems from a study of blood T cell repertoires in COVID-19. As handled by the study authors: Researchers report that nucleated cell counts were estimated from reference gene primer amplification. Libraries were prepared by immunoSEQ multiplex PCR; TCRdb keeps only in-frame clonotypes and omits some of them. That table supplies the V and J calls and clone size; D and trimming were determined from the DNA. The sample includes about 220,000 clones, roughly 80% of them seen just once. Germline V CDR1 and CDR2: SQVTM, ANQGSEA. V lost 0 bases, J lost 0 bases, and 5 bases stayed unmatched. The CDR3 consists of 15 residues.

Material: peripheral blood. This chain joins TRBV29-1 and TRBJ2-7; TRBD1 aligns across 7 bases. This TCR was sampled from a human donor in a cohort sampled during active COVID-19. The CDR3 loop is CSVEDVGDSSYEQYF. The CDR3 coding sequence is TGCAGCGTTGAAGACGTTGGGGACAGCTCCTACGAGCAGTACTTC.